These 29 T cell receptor beta chains share one sample of origin, sequenced in a study of T-cell memory formation after mild COVID-19. One entry per CDR3 protein, called by TCRdb with MiXCR from the 5' RACE reads. The sample comprises roughly 350,000 distinct CDR3 sequences, 20% to 25% of which are singletons, and around 12% rests with the top ten. The sample comprised PBMCs or a T cell subset sorted from them (not recorded which). All receptors come from an adult woman who had mild COVID-19 (a few samples of this study predate the infection). Cell type and time point are not known.

The J gene is TRBJ2-1, the V gene TRBV19, with 8 bases lining up with TRBD1. CDR1 and CDR2 (germline): LNHDA, SQIVND (reference sequence). The CDR3 extends over 15 amino acids. After removal of 8 bases from V and 3 bases from J, the junction contained 9 bases not matched to a gene. As DNA, the CDR3 is TGTGCCAGTCACTCCCACAGGGGGGTCTACAATGAGCAGTTCTTC. Protein product: CASHSHRGVYNEQFF.

J is TRBJ2-7 and V is TRBV9, with TRBD1 as a possible D gene (6 bases). This CDR3 is built from 14 residues. From germline, CDR1 is SGDLS and CDR2 YYNGEE. V lost 4 bases to trimming and J lost 3 bases, with 14 bases between them. CDR3 nucleotides: TGTGCCAGCAGCATCGCTACAGGGCACTACGAGCAGTACTTC. It specifies CASSIATGHYEQYF. The complete variable domain, with remaining parts taken from reference TRBV9 and TRBJ2-7, reads DSGVTQTPKHLITATGQRVTLRCSPRSGDLSVYWYQQSLDQGLQFLIQYYNGEERAKGNILERFSAQQFPDLHSELNLSSLELGDSALYFCASSIATGHYEQYFGPGTRLTVT.

This clonotype was seen a handful of times. The CDR3 sequence is CASSLLAGEITDTQYF. DNA for the CDR3: TGTGCCAGCAGCTTATTGGCGGGAGAGATCACAGATACGCAGTATTTT. This chain joins TRBV7-3 and TRBJ2-3; 7 positions match TRBD2. The CDR3 is 16 amino acids. CDR1 SGHTA and CDR2 FQGTGA come from the germline V gene. V shed 2 bases, J shed 2 bases, and the junction held 7 bases outside the gene matches.

There are a few counts of this clonotype. Compared with germline, one end of the junction differs, possibly owing to a read error. The chain employs TRBV7-7 and TRBJ2-2; the match to TRBD2 covers 12 bases. Germline V gene data show CDR1 as SSHAT and CDR2 as FNYEAQ (reference sequence). This CDR3 is built from 16 residues. The CDR3 DNA is TGTGCTAGCAGCTCACGGACTAGCGGGACCTCCGGGGAGCTGTTTTTT. This gives the protein CASSSRTSGTSGELFF.

This clonotype has a handful of counts. The chain joins TRBV7-3 to TRBJ2-5, with D unresolved. This CDR3 is built from 14 residues. V lost 4 bases and J lost 7, with 16 bases in between. Germline V gives CDR1 SGHTA, CDR2 FQGTGA. CDR3 region: CASSYNRGALTQYF. The DNA for the CDR3 is TGTGCCAGCAGCTACAACAGAGGTGCACTGACCCAGTACTTC.

This clonotype has at least ten counts. This chain links TRBV20-1 with TRBJ2-4; tentatively, D is TRBD1 or TRBD2 (5 bases each). Trimming left V 6 bases short and J 9 bases short, with 18 bases between. This CDR3 spans 13 amino acids. Looked up from germline, CDR1 is DFQATT and CDR2 is SNEGSKA (reference sequence). DNA of the CDR3: TGCAGTGCCATGACAGAAGTAGGAGGCATTCAGTACTTC. Protein: CSAMTEVGGIQYF.

This clonotype was recorded many times. The chain couples TRBV12-3 or TRBV12-4 to TRBJ2-3; D remains ambiguous. The germline V and J ends were trimmed by 4 bases and 1 base, with 6 bases remaining between them. This CDR3 is 13 amino acids long. In DNA form, the CDR3 reads TGTGCCAGCAGTTCGACTGGCACAGATACGCAGTATTTT. Protein: CASSSTGTDTQYF.

The chain joins TRBV4-1 to TRBJ1-5; possible D gene TRBD1, 5 bases. CDR1 and CDR2 from the germline V gene are MGHRA and YSYEKL. This CDR3 comprises 14 residues. Trimming shortened V by 4 bases and J by 4 bases, and 11 bases separated the two germline ends. The CDR3 loop reads CASSPQTENQPQHF. The CDR3 DNA is TGCGCCAGCAGCCCGCAGACAGAAAATCAGCCCCAGCATTTT.

The chain carries TRBV21-1 and TRBJ2-7; whether TRBD1, the table's D call, matches the DNA was not checked. TRBV21-1 is recorded as a pseudogene. The CDR3 runs 14 residues. The CDR3 nucleotides are TGTGCCAACCCCCCCGTGTCAGGGCTCTACGAGCAGTACTTC. Its protein is CANPPVSGLYEQYF.

V gene TRBV5-1 combines with J gene TRBJ2-3; 12 positions agree with TRBD2. This CDR3 spans 18 amino acids. The V gene end was trimmed by 0 bases and the J gene end by 6 bases; junction bases not matched to a gene: 11. CDR1 and CDR2 from the germline V gene are SGHRS and YFSETQ. The CDR3 nucleotides read TGCGCCAGCAGCTTGGGCCGGACTAGCGGGAAGGTCCTTGATACGCAGTATTTT. Encoded protein: CASSLGRTSGKVLDTQYF. The full variable domain, rest sourced from reference TRBV5-1 and TRBJ2-3, is KAGVTQTPRYLIKTRGQQVTLSCSPISGHRSVSWYQQTPGQGLQFLFEYFSETQRNKGNFPGRFSGRQFSNSRSEMNVSTLELGDSALYLCASSLGRTSGKVLDTQYFGPGTRLTVL.

This clonotype showed up just a few times. The rearrangement joins TRBV7-9 to TRBJ1-2, with D perhaps TRBD1 (6 bases). Germline CDR1 is SEHNR and CDR2 is FQNEAQ (reference sequence). V dropped 1 base and J dropped 7 bases, with 13 bases sitting between them. This CDR3 contains 14 residues. The CDR3, as DNA: TGTGCCAGCAGCTTAGTATCAGGGGACGGTGGCTACACCTTC. It yields the protein CASSLVSGDGGYTF.

This clonotype came up a few times. This chain links TRBV7-9 with TRBJ1-1; D ambiguous. Trimming removed 4 bases at V and 0 bases at J, with 9 bases between. Germline V gene data show CDR1 as SEHNR and CDR2 as FQNEAQ (reference sequence). This CDR3 comprises 14 residues. CDR3 amino acids: CASSSTALNTEAFF. Here the CDR3 DNA reads TGTGCCAGCAGCTCAACCGCTTTGAACACTGAAGCTTTCTTT.

The chain employs TRBV7-2 and TRBJ1-1; no clear D. CDR3 size: 16 residues. The germline V gene has CDR1 SGHTA and CDR2 FQGNSA. Between the trimmed V and J ends, which lost 1 base and 0 bases, there was a span of 12 bases. The CDR3 DNA reads TGTGCCAGCAGCTTAGACTTACTACGGATGAACACTGAAGCTTTCTTT. Translation gives CASSLDLLRMNTEAFF.

This clonotype has just one count. The rearrangement joins TRBV5-1 to TRBJ2-2; TRBD1 agrees at 7 bases. V trimming: 0 bases; J trimming: 1 base; junction bases outside the gene matches: 0. The V gene's germline CDR1 is SGHRS and CDR2 YFSETQ. CDR3 length equals 15 residues. The CDR3 loop is CASSLGDRNTGELFF. The CDR3 DNA follows: TGCGCCAGCAGCTTGGGGGACAGGAACACCGGGGAGCTGTTTTTT.

This clonotype was counted a few times. The gene calls are TRBV25-1 and TRBJ1-4; 12 bases align to TRBD1. This CDR3 is 15 amino acids long. Losses at the gene ends were 4 bases for V and 8 bases for J; bases not matched to a gene: 5. The V gene's germline CDR1 is MGHDK and CDR2 SYGVNS. The CDR3 DNA reads TGTGCCAGCAGTGCTCGGGACAGGGGGCACGAAAAACTGTTTTTT. Protein product: CASSARDRGHEKLFF. The full variable domain, rest sourced from reference TRBV25-1 and TRBJ1-4, is EADIYQTPRYLVIGTGKKITLECSQTMGHDKMYWYQQDPGMELHLIHYSYGVNSTEKGDLSSESTVSRIRTEHFPLTLESARPSHTSQYLCASSARDRGHEKLFFGSGTQLSVL.

The chain employs TRBV15 and TRBJ2-1; D may match TRBD1 or TRBD2 (6 bases each). Deletions cut 11 bases from V and 0 bases from J, with 14 bases between. The length of the CDR3 is 14 residues. In germline, CDR1 is LNHNV, CDR2 YYDKDF (reference sequence). CDR3 sequence (DNA): TGTGCCGCTCGGGGGCCCAGCTCCTACAATGAGCAGTTCTTC. Amino acids: CAARGPSSYNEQFF.

There are a few counts of this clonotype. This chain uses TRBV6-1 with TRBJ2-1, with 8 bases lining up with TRBD1. V lost 10 bases and J lost 1; bases outside the gene matches: 9. The CDR3 consists of 15 residues. Germline CDR1 MNHNS, CDR2 SASEGT. The CDR3 nucleotides are TGTGCCAACTCGCTGGACAGGGTTTCCTACAATGAGCAGTTCTTC. Translating gives CANSLDRVSYNEQFF.

This clonotype was counted a few times. This chain uses TRBV5-1 with TRBJ1-6, with 10 bases lining up with TRBD1. The CDR3 runs 15 residues. The germline gives CDR1 SGHRS, CDR2 YFSETQ. Trimming took 5 bases from V and 10 from J; bases not matched to a gene: 9. CDR3: CASRSGTGVESPLHF. The CDR3, as DNA: TGCGCCAGCAGATCCGGGACAGGGGTGGAATCACCCCTCCACTTT. Variable domain in full (rest from reference TRBV5-1 and TRBJ1-6): KAGVTQTPRYLIKTRGQQVTLSCSPISGHRSVSWYQQTPGQGLQFLFEYFSETQRNKGNFPGRFSGRQFSNSRSEMNVSTLELGDSALYLCASRSGTGVESPLHFGNGTRLTVT.

This clonotype came up a few times. The rearrangement joins TRBV7-8 to TRBJ2-5; possibly TRBD1 for D (6 bases). There are 15 residues in the CDR3. Germline V gives CDR1 SGHVS, CDR2 FQNEAQ. V was shortened by 1 base and J by 5 bases, with 14 bases between the two germline ends. CDR3 in amino acids: CASSLDRATAETQYF. CDR3 bases: TGTGCCAGCAGCTTAGACAGGGCCACGGCGGAGACCCAGTACTTC.

The chain uses TRBV7-6 and TRBJ1-1, with D perhaps matching TRBD1 (5 bases). V lost 5 bases to trimming and J lost 2 bases, with 12 bases between them. The length of the CDR3 is 14 residues. Germline V gene lookup returns CDR1 SGHVS and CDR2 FNYEAQ. The CDR3 region is CASSIRDSNTEAFF. Written as DNA, the CDR3 is TGTGCCAGCAGCATACGGGACTCCAACACTGAAGCTTTCTTT.

The chain joins TRBV14 to TRBJ1-5, with D unresolved. CDR1 SGHDN and CDR2 FVKESK come from the germline V gene. The CDR3 contains 14 residues. Deletions cut 1 base from V and 3 bases from J, with 7 bases between. In nucleotides, the CDR3 is TGTGCCAGCAGCCAAGCCGGGAACAATCAGCCCCAGCATTTT. This gives the protein CASSQAGNNQPQHF.

The table lists this clonotype with a few counts. The chain links TRBV9 to TRBJ1-1; 8 bases line up with TRBD1. Per germline, CDR1 SGDLS and CDR2 YYNGEE. After removal of 4 bases from V and 1 base from J, the junction contained 6 bases not matched to a gene. The CDR3 loop spans 15 amino acids. CDR3 residues: CASSSDRGTNTEAFF. The CDR3 DNA follows: TGTGCCAGCAGCTCCGACAGGGGTACGAACACTGAAGCTTTCTTT.

The table lists this clonotype with a few counts. The genes are TRBV7-9 and TRBJ1-2; a weak D match, TRBD1 (5 bases). Germline loops: CDR1 SEHNR, CDR2 FQNEAQ (reference sequence). The length of the CDR3 is 16 residues. The V and J ends lost 2 bases and 0 bases respectively, with 13 bases between them. The CDR3 loop is CASSLLQTVSNYGYTF. For the CDR3, the DNA is TGTGCCAGCAGCTTACTCCAGACAGTCTCTAACTATGGCTACACCTTC.

This clonotype was seen a handful of times. The chain uses TRBV7-2 and TRBJ2-1; no clear D gene. Germline CDR1 is SGHTA and CDR2 is FQGNSA. The CDR3 totals 16 residues. V lost 5 bases and J lost 3, with 17 bases in between. Here the CDR3 reads CASSPDWRQLYNEQFF. In DNA form, the CDR3 reads TGTGCCAGCAGCCCCGACTGGCGACAACTCTACAATGAGCAGTTCTTC.

This clonotype was found a few times. CDR3 protein: CASTPGPVNTEAFF. DNA for the CDR3: TGTGCCAGCACCCCCGGTCCCGTGAACACTGAAGCTTTCTTT. This chain uses TRBV6-5 with TRBJ1-1; D is undetermined. Deletions cut 7 bases from V and 0 bases from J, with 12 bases between. CDR3 length: 14 residues. Per germline, CDR1 MNHEY and CDR2 SVGAGI.

The chain links TRBV7-8 to TRBJ2-5, with unresolved D. CDR3 length equals 13 residues. The V end was cut by 4 bases, the J end by 2 bases, with 8 bases between. Per the germline V gene, CDR1 is SGHVS and CDR2 is FQNEAQ. The CDR3 loop is CASSSTHQETQYF. CDR3 in DNA: TGTGCCAGCAGCTCGACCCATCAAGAGACCCAGTACTTC.

V and J are TRBV5-1 and TRBJ1-1; a possible D gene is TRBD1 (6 bases). The CDR3 covers 17 residues. Germline V gene sequence: CDR1 SGHRS, CDR2 YFSETQ. V lost 0 bases, J lost 2 bases, and 17 bases lay in between. The CDR3 DNA is TGCGCCAGCAGCTTGGTAGGCACCCTGGGGGCAAACACTGAAGCTTTCTTT. This encodes CASSLVGTLGANTEAFF.

About this clonotype itself: The junction shows a germline mismatch at one end, possibly a read error. The V call is TRBV12-3 or TRBV12-4, the J call TRBJ1-5, with D possibly matching TRBD1 (5 bases). The CDR3 length is 15 residues. This CDR3 is CASGLLMGGSQPQHF. As DNA, the CDR3 is TGTGCCAGCGGTTTGTTGATGGGGGGATCGCAGCCCCAGCATTTT.

This clonotype occurred a few times. The genes are TRBV20-1 and TRBJ1-1; possibly TRBD1 for D (6 bases). V was clipped by 5 bases and J by 5 bases, with 15 bases between them. Looked up from germline, CDR1 is DFQATT and CDR2 is SNEGSKA (reference sequence). The CDR3 length is 13 residues. The CDR3 reads CSAPGHRPTEAFF. The CDR3 nucleotides are TGCAGTGCTCCGGGACACCGGCCGACTGAAGCTTTCTTT.